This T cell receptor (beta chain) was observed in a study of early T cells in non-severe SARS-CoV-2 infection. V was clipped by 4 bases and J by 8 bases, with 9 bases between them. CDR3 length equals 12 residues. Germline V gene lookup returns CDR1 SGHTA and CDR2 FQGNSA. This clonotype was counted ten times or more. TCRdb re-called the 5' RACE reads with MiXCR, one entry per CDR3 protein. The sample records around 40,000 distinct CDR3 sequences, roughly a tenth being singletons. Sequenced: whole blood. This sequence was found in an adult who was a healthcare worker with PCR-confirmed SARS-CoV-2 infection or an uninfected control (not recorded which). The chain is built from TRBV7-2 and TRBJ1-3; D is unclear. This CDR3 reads CASSSEGDTIYF. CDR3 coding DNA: TGTGCCAGCAGCTCCGAAGGAGACACCATATATTTT.